What follows are 18 T cell receptor beta chains derived from one specimen sequenced in a study of blood T cell repertoires in COVID-19. Generated by immunoSEQ multiplex PCR, the TCRdb table keeps only in-frame clones and is missing some. The data hold fewer than 90,000 clones, with roughly four fifths observed a single time. Sequencing was performed on peripheral blood. Receptor source: a man between 70 and 80 years old with acute or convalescent COVID-19.

The gene calls are TRBV9 and TRBJ2-1, with D hard to call. Germline-derived CDR1 and CDR2 are SGDLS and YYNGEE. CDR3 length: 14 residues. V lost 1 base and J 9 bases, leaving 14 bases between the germline ends. CDR3 sequence: CASSVTTAYGEQFF. DNA for the CDR3: TGTGCCAGCAGCGTAACGACTGCTTACGGTGAGCAGTTCTTC.

Here the CDR3 reads CASSALAGGEAGELFF. The CDR3 DNA reads TGTGCCAGCAGTGCACTAGCGGGAGGGGAGGCCGGGGAGCTGTTTTTT. The rearrangement joins TRBV6-1 to TRBJ2-2; 13 bases line up with TRBD2. The CDR3 extends over 16 amino acids. V was clipped by 4 bases and J by 6 bases; unmatched bases: 5. The germline V gene encodes CDR1 MNHNS and CDR2 SASEGT.

This clone was recorded a few times. The rearrangement joins TRBV29-1 to TRBJ2-1, with 8 bases that match TRBD2. After removal of 6 bases from V and 0 bases from J, the junction contained 1 base not matched to a gene. Germline values: CDR1 SQVTM, CDR2 ANQGSEA. The CDR3 is 13 amino acids. The CDR3 spells CSVGTSSYNEQFF. DNA for the CDR3: TGCAGCGTAGGGACTAGCTCCTACAATGAGCAGTTCTTC.

The chain is built from TRBV29-1 and TRBJ2-1; D is ambiguous. V was clipped by 4 bases and J by 7 bases, with 14 bases between them. The CDR3 contains 13 residues. Germline CDR1 is SQVTM and CDR2 is ANQGSEA. CDR3 in amino acids: CSVGSRSLNEQFF. CDR3 coding DNA: TGCAGCGTTGGGTCCCGCTCCCTAAATGAGCAGTTCTTC.

The chain is built from TRBV5-4 and TRBJ2-5; possibly TRBD2 for D (6 bases). Per the germline V gene, CDR1 is SGHNT and CDR2 is YYREEE (reference sequence). Deletions cut 4 bases from V and 8 bases from J, with 12 bases between. The CDR3 is made up of 12 amino acids. In DNA form, the CDR3 reads TGTGCCAGCAGCGACACGGGGGACACCCAGTACTTC. This codes for CASSDTGDTQYF.

J is TRBJ2-3 and V is TRBV5-1; the match to TRBD2 covers 14 bases. This CDR3 contains 19 residues. The V and J ends lost 5 bases and 4 bases, in that order; junction bases with no gene match: 15. Per germline, CDR1 SGHRS and CDR2 YFSETQ. CDR3 residues: CASRNFGTSGSRRADTQYF. The DNA of the CDR3 is TGCGCCAGCAGGAACTTCGGGACTAGCGGGAGTAGGCGGGCAGATACGCAGTATTTT.

The rearrangement joins TRBV7-9 to TRBJ1-4, with 7 bases fitting TRBD1. Germline V gene data show CDR1 as SEHNR and CDR2 as FQNEAQ (reference sequence). This CDR3 region has 15 residues. J gave up 8 bases and V 5 bases, and 11 bases lay outside the gene matches. In nucleotides, the CDR3 is TGTGCCAGCAGCCCCGGGACAGCGGCAGGGGAAAAACTGTTTTTT. This sequence encodes CASSPGTAAGEKLFF.

The genes are TRBV28 and TRBJ1-5, with TRBD1 matching over 7 bases. V shed 6 bases and J 1 base; nucleotides not matched to a gene: 3. The germline gives CDR1 MDHEN, CDR2 SYDVKM. CDR3 size: 14 residues. In DNA, the CDR3 is TGTGCCAGCAGACCGGGACAGAGCAATCAGCCCCAGCATTTT. Residues: CASRPGQSNQPQHF. Complete variable domain (other parts from reference TRBV28 and TRBJ1-5): DVKVTQSSRYLVKRTGEKVFLECVQDMDHENMFWYRQDPGLGLRLIYFSYDVKMKEKGDIPEGYSVSREKKERFSLILESASTNQTSMYLCASRPGQSNQPQHFGDGTRLSIL.

J is TRBJ1-4 and V is TRBV9, with TRBD1 matching over 11 bases. J lost 10 bases, V lost 4 bases, and 9 bases had no gene match. The germline gives CDR1 SGDLS, CDR2 YYNGEE. This CDR3 comprises 15 residues. This CDR3 reads CASSPADGTGGKLFF. The CDR3 nucleotides read TGTGCCAGCAGCCCGGCAGACGGGACAGGGGGAAAACTGTTTTTT.

The chain has TRBV11-2 and TRBJ2-2; TRBD1 might be the D (5 bases). CDR1 SGHAT and CDR2 FQNNGV come from the germline V gene. V was trimmed by 4 bases and J by 4 bases, leaving 16 bases between them. This CDR3 spans 16 amino acids. This chain's CDR3 is CASSSLRGGPTGELFF. CDR3 DNA sequence: TGTGCCAGCAGCTCCCTAAGGGGTGGACCCACCGGGGAGCTGTTTTTT.

The chain uses TRBV9 and TRBJ2-7; D is possibly TRBD2 (6 bases). With 3 bases removed from V and 1 base from J, the gap between germline ends came to 11 bases. Germline V gene sequence: CDR1 SGDLS, CDR2 YYNGEE. This CDR3 is built from 14 residues. This CDR3 is CASSEGGASYEQYF. The CDR3 region has the DNA TGTGCCAGCAGCGAGGGCGGGGCTTCCTACGAGCAGTACTTC.

J is TRBJ1-1 and V is TRBV25-1, with 9 bases lining up with TRBD1. This CDR3 contains 14 residues. V lost 6 bases, J lost 4 bases, and 6 bases stayed unmatched. Germline V lookup: CDR1 MGHDK, CDR2 SYGVNS. The CDR3 reads CASRGDRAGTEAFF. The CDR3 DNA is TGTGCCAGCAGGGGGGACAGGGCGGGCACTGAAGCTTTCTTT.

The chain links TRBV9 to TRBJ2-3; 12 bases are a match to TRBD2. The CDR3 runs to 17 residues. In germline, CDR1 is SGDLS, CDR2 YYNGEE. V lost 2 bases to trimming and J lost 1 base; unmatched junction nucleotides: 5. The CDR3 here is CASSVASGGVGTDTQYF. CDR3 nucleotide sequence: TGTGCCAGCAGCGTCGCTAGCGGGGGGGTTGGCACAGATACGCAGTATTTT. Combining the CDR3 with reference TRBV9 and TRBJ2-3 gives the whole variable domain DSGVTQTPKHLITATGQRVTLRCSPRSGDLSVYWYQQSLDQGLQFLIQYYNGEERAKGNILERFSAQQFPDLHSELNLSSLELGDSALYFCASSVASGGVGTDTQYFGPGTRLTVL.

A single count supports this clone. The V call is TRBV27, the J call TRBJ2-3, with TRBD2 matching over 16 bases. Germline trimming cut 4 bases from V and 8 bases from J; bases unmatched to any gene: 6. The CDR3 length is 16 residues. Germline V gene data show CDR1 as MNHEY and CDR2 as SMNVEV (reference sequence). CDR3 sequence: CASSSGTSGRAVTQYF. CDR3 bases: TGTGCCAGCAGTTCCGGGACTAGCGGGAGGGCCGTTACGCAGTATTTT.

V and J are TRBV10-3 and TRBJ2-7; a possible D gene is TRBD2 (6 bases). The CDR3 runs 14 residues. CDR1 is ENHRY, CDR2 SYGVKD, per germline. Trimming left V 1 base short and J 3 bases short, with 10 bases between. The CDR3 loop reads CAISEYGGGYEQYF. The DNA of the CDR3 is TGTGCCATCAGTGAGTATGGGGGAGGCTACGAGCAGTACTTC.

V is TRBV19 and J is TRBJ2-1; 9 bases are a match to TRBD2. CDR3 size: 15 residues. Germline CDR1 LNHDA, CDR2 SQIVND (reference sequence). The trim removed 2 bases at V and 6 bases at J, leaving 5 bases unmatched. The CDR3 region is CASSIRLAGRNEQFF. In nucleotides, the CDR3 is TGTGCCAGTAGTATAAGGCTAGCGGGACGCAATGAGCAGTTCTTC.

The chain combines TRBV6-5 with TRBJ1-1; tentative D call: TRBD1 (5 bases). Germline CDR1 and CDR2: MNHEY and SVGAGI. The V and J ends lost 0 bases and 6 bases respectively, with 8 bases between them. The CDR3 is made up of 13 amino acids. The CDR3 is CASSYSGTAEAFF. The CDR3 region has the DNA TGTGCCAGCAGTTACTCGGGGACTGCTGAAGCTTTCTTT.

V is TRBV21-1 and J is TRBJ2-3; no DNA check was done on the table's D call, TRBD2. TRBV21-1 is marked as a pseudogene. The CDR3 consists of 17 residues. The chain's CDR3 is CASSTSIGRVSTDTQYF. CDR3 in DNA: TGTGCCAGCAGCACGTCGATCGGGCGGGTAAGCACAGATACGCAGTATTTT.